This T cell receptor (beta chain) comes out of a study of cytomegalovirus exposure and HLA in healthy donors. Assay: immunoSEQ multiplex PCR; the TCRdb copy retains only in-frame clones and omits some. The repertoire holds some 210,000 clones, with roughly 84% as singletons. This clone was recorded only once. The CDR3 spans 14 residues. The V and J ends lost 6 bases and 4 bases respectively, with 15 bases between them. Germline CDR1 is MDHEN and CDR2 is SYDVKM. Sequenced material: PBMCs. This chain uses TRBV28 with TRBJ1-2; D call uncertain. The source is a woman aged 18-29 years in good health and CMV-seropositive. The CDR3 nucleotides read TGTGCCAGCAGAACGACTCCCTCTAGCTATGGCTACACCTTC. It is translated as CASRTTPSSYGYTF.